This T cell receptor beta chain was observed in a study of cytomegalovirus exposure and HLA in healthy donors. Turning to this clone: Its antigen is still unknown.

Findings and caveats of the study: In vitro checks showed that a few CMV-associated chains really do target CMV antigens. The TCR clusters that emerged in the first cohort tended, a later analysis found, to co-occur in the approximately 110 validation repertoires. Diagnosis of cytomegalovirus status made by the classifier reportedly showed high specificity and sensitivity. Overall, approximately 150 TCR beta chains were annotated as cytomegalovirus-associated.

TCRdb's table, derived via immunoSEQ multiplex PCR, lists solely in-frame clones and lacks some. The table shows about 150,000 clones, with approximately 84% occurring only once. The V gene lost 5 bases and the J gene lost 3 bases, with 13 bases spanning the gap. CDR3 size: 15 residues. Germline V gene lookup returns CDR1 SEHNR and CDR2 FQNEAQ (reference sequence). Sequencing used PBMCs. The origin of this receptor is a man aged 25-45 years in good health and CMV-seropositive. The V and J genes are TRBV7-9 and TRBJ1-4; D might be TRBD1 (5 bases). The CDR3: CASSPPGGANEKLFF. CDR3 nucleotides: TGTGCCAGCAGCCCCCCGGGGGGGGCTAATGAAAAACTGTTTTTT.